Below, 27 T cell receptor beta chains from the same sample are listed, as sequenced in a study of shared clonotypes between healthy human individuals. Naive CD8 isolation took CD45RO-negative cells positively selected for CCR7 and excluded terminally differentiated effector memory CD45RA+ cells. TCRdb's copy holds only in-frame clones and misses some; the assay was immunoSEQ multiplex PCR. Of about 580,000 clones in the sample, roughly 98% were seen once. Sequencing was carried out using naive CD8+ T cells sorted from blood. Receptor source: a man aged 25-40 years in good health.

The rearrangement links TRBV5-1 to TRBJ1-1; no definite D call. The germline V gene encodes CDR1 SGHRS and CDR2 YFSETQ. V lost 3 bases to trimming and J lost 0 bases, with 6 bases between them. This CDR3 is 13 amino acids long. DNA of the CDR3: TGCGCCAGCAGCTCGGAGGTGAACACTGAAGCTTTCTTT. It yields the protein CASSSEVNTEAFF.

J is TRBJ2-1 and V is TRBV7-2, with D perhaps matching TRBD2 (6 bases). The V gene's germline CDR1 is SGHTA and CDR2 FQGNSA. Trimming pared 2 bases from V and 2 bases from J, leaving 13 bases between. The CDR3 sequence is 16 residues long. The CDR3 reads CASSLNGGGAYNEQFF. CDR3 bases: TGTGCCAGCAGCTTAAATGGAGGCGGGGCCTACAATGAGCAGTTCTTC.

This chain links TRBV9 with TRBJ2-1; unclear D gene. V lost 3 bases to trimming and J lost 8 bases, with 9 bases between them. Germline V CDR1 and CDR2: SGDLS, YYNGEE. The CDR3 contains 12 residues. The CDR3 region has the DNA TGTGCCAGCAGCGCTTTAGAGGATGAGCAGTTCTTC. Protein product: CASSALEDEQFF.

CDR3 residues: CATSTGVGRNQPQHF. In DNA, the CDR3 is TGTGCCACCAGCACAGGGGTAGGTCGCAATCAGCCCCAGCATTTT. This rearrangement joins TRBV15 to TRBJ1-5; D is perhaps TRBD1 (6 bases). This CDR3 region has 15 residues. Per the germline V gene, CDR1 is LNHNV and CDR2 is YYDKDF (reference sequence). V was shortened by 4 bases and J by 2 bases, with 12 bases between the two germline ends.

The V gene is TRBV19, the J gene TRBJ1-1; D call uncertain. V gave up 5 bases and J gave up 0 bases, with 4 bases separating them. The CDR3 runs to 12 residues. Germline CDR1 is LNHDA and CDR2 is SQIVND (reference sequence). The DNA of the CDR3 is TGTGCCAGTAGTTGGTTGAACACTGAAGCTTTCTTT. Residues: CASSWLNTEAFF.

This chain's CDR3 is CASTGTVYGYTF. The CDR3 bases are TGCGCCAGCACCGGGACGGTTTACGGCTACACCTTC. V and J are TRBV10-1 and TRBJ1-2; a weak D match, TRBD1 (5 bases). The V gene's germline CDR1 is WNHNN and CDR2 SYGVQD (reference sequence). The CDR3 has 12 amino acids. V gave up 7 bases and J gave up 8 bases, with 14 bases separating them.

The chain combines TRBV28 with TRBJ1-1, with 9 bases matching TRBD1. This CDR3 is 15 amino acids long. Trimming took 1 base from V and 6 from J; bases not matched to a gene: 6. Germline V gives CDR1 MDHEN, CDR2 SYDVKM. The CDR3 coding sequence is TGTGCCAGCAGTTTATTCCCGGGACAGGGCTCTGAAGCTTTCTTT. It specifies CASSLFPGQGSEAFF.

The rearrangement joins TRBV7-8 to TRBJ1-2, with TRBD1 as a possible D gene (5 bases). Germline V CDR1 and CDR2: SGHVS, FQNEAQ. V lost 5 bases and J lost 8, with 12 bases in between. The CDR3 is 12 residues long. The CDR3 region is CASSKGVQGYTF. The CDR3 DNA sequence: TGTGCCAGCAGCAAAGGGGTACAGGGCTACACCTTC. The full variable domain, with the rest looked up from reference TRBV7-8 and TRBJ1-2, is GAGVSQSPRYKVAKRGQDVALRCDPISGHVSLFWYQQALGQGPEFLTYFQNEAQLDKSGLPSDRFFAERPEGSVSTLKIQRTQQEDSAVYLCASSKGVQGYTFGSGTRLTVV.

The chain recombines TRBV27 with TRBJ1-4; tentatively, D is TRBD1 (5 bases). Germline CDR1 MNHEY, CDR2 SMNVEV (reference sequence). V dropped 0 bases and J dropped 7 bases, with 9 bases sitting between them. The CDR3 totals 14 residues. CDR3 sequence reads: CASSLSWGIEKLFF. The DNA for the CDR3 is TGTGCCAGCAGTTTATCGTGGGGCATTGAAAAACTGTTTTTT.

A word on this clone: This sample includes further DNA sequences coding for the same CDR3. The CDR3 bases are TGCGCCAGCAGCCAAGATTTGGCTAGCGGATCCTACGAGCAGTACTTC. Its protein is CASSQDLASGSYEQYF. The rearrangement joins TRBV4-3 to TRBJ2-7, with 7 bases lining up with TRBD2. CDR1 is LGHNA and CDR2 is YSLEER in the germline V gene. This CDR3 is built from 16 residues. J lost 1 base, V lost 0 bases, and 6 bases had no gene match.

V and J are TRBV5-1 and TRBJ2-1; D not resolved. V shed 0 bases and J shed 7 bases, with 8 bases lying between them. This CDR3 spans 13 amino acids. CDR1 is SGHRS and CDR2 is YFSETQ in the germline V gene. The CDR3 is CASSLEGENEQFF. In nucleotides, the CDR3 is TGCGCCAGCAGCTTGGAGGGCGAGAATGAGCAGTTCTTC.

This chain links TRBV6-6 with TRBJ2-1; 10 positions match TRBD2. Germline lookup yields CDR1 MNHNY and CDR2 SVGAGI (reference sequence). This CDR3 spans 14 amino acids. V dropped 5 bases and J dropped 7; count of bases not matched to a gene: 5. This CDR3 reads CASSRSSGRNEQFF. CDR3 coding DNA: TGTGCCAGCAGTCGGAGTAGCGGGAGGAATGAGCAGTTCTTC.

V is TRBV2 and J is TRBJ2-3, with D maybe TRBD2 (5 bases). The CDR3 is 13 residues long. The germline V and J ends were trimmed by 7 bases and 0 bases, with 8 bases remaining between them. CDR1 is SNHLY and CDR2 is FYNNEI in the germline V gene. CDR3 bases: TGTGCCAGCAATGGCGGGAGCACAGATACGCAGTATTTT. It translates to CASNGGSTDTQYF.

This rearrangement joins TRBV7-2 to TRBJ2-5; 13 bases agree with TRBD2. Germline assignment: CDR1 SGHTA and CDR2 FQGNSA. Losses at the gene ends were 5 bases for V and 4 bases for J; bases not matched to a gene: 7. The CDR3 runs to 16 residues. CDR3 sequence reads: CASSHGTSGIRETQYF. The DNA of the CDR3 is TGTGCCAGCAGCCACGGGACTAGCGGGATCAGAGAGACCCAGTACTTC.

This chain connects TRBV7-2 to TRBJ2-7; the D gene is possibly TRBD2 (5 bases). V dropped 2 bases and J dropped 0 bases, with 11 bases sitting between them. Germline V gene lookup returns CDR1 SGHTA and CDR2 FQGNSA. This CDR3 comprises 15 residues. The CDR3 here is CASSLWAGSSYEQYF. CDR3 DNA sequence: TGTGCCAGCAGCTTATGGGCGGGCAGCTCCTACGAGCAGTACTTC.

The rearrangement links TRBV29-1 to TRBJ2-2, with D hard to call. This CDR3 region has 11 residues. Trimming took 4 bases from V and 3 from J, leaving 3 bases between them. Germline V gene data show CDR1 as SQVTM and CDR2 as ANQGSEA. CDR3 nucleotide sequence: TGCAGCGTTGCCCACACCGGGGAGCTGTTTTTT. Translated, it gives CSVAHTGELFF.

V gene TRBV7-2 combines with J gene TRBJ2-7, with TRBD1 as a possible D gene (5 bases). Germline CDR1 is SGHTA and CDR2 is FQGNSA. Trimming removed 1 base at V and 3 bases at J, with 22 bases between. The CDR3 covers 18 residues. CDR3 loop: CASSLDIQGSVSLYEQYF. CDR3 sequence (DNA): TGTGCCAGCAGCTTAGATATCCAGGGAAGTGTTAGCCTCTACGAGCAGTACTTC.

The chain combines TRBV9 with TRBJ2-7, with D uncertain. Deletions cut 4 bases from V and 6 bases from J, with 14 bases between. The length of the CDR3 is 13 residues. The germline CDR1 and CDR2 sequences are SGDLS and YYNGEE. The chain's CDR3 is CASSPPDRPEQYF. The CDR3 region has the DNA TGTGCCAGCAGCCCCCCGGACCGCCCCGAGCAGTACTTC.

This rearrangement joins TRBV28 to TRBJ1-2; perhaps TRBD1 as D (6 bases). The CDR3 runs to 13 residues. Trimming cost V 5 bases and J 4 bases, with 11 bases left between them. CDR1 is MDHEN, CDR2 SYDVKM, per germline. This chain's CDR3 is CASSPDRPYGYTF. The CDR3, as DNA: TGTGCCAGCAGTCCCGACAGGCCCTATGGCTACACCTTC.

The rearrangement links TRBV18 to TRBJ2-1; perhaps TRBD2 as D (6 bases). Germline V gives CDR1 KGHSH, CDR2 LQKENI. This CDR3 contains 12 residues. Trimming cost V 5 bases and J 7 bases, with 9 bases left between them. This chain's CDR3 is CASSFGGNEQFF. CDR3 nucleotide sequence: TGTGCCAGCTCATTTGGAGGGAATGAGCAGTTCTTC.

This chain uses TRBV27 with TRBJ2-2; 8 positions match TRBD2. Germline V CDR1 and CDR2: MNHEY, SMNVEV (reference sequence). CDR3 length: 17 amino acids. V shed 0 bases, J shed 3 bases, and the junction held 6 bases outside the gene matches. CDR3 bases: TGTGCCAGCAGTTTATCTGCGGGACTAGGTTACACCGGGGAGCTGTTTTTT. Encoded protein: CASSLSAGLGYTGELFF.

V gene TRBV14 combines with J gene TRBJ2-1; D is uncertain. The CDR3 is 18 residues long. Germline-derived CDR1 and CDR2 are SGHDN and FVKESK. Trimming removed 5 bases at V and 6 bases at J, with 26 bases between. The DNA for the CDR3 is TGTGCCAGCAGCGAATTTTTTGTGACGACGACGTTAGGCAATGAGCAGTTCTTC. Amino acid sequence: CASSEFFVTTTLGNEQFF.

The chain links TRBV6-6 to TRBJ2-3, with D hard to call. The CDR3 length is 15 residues. Germline V gene lookup returns CDR1 MNHNY and CDR2 SVGAGI (reference sequence). Between the trimmed V and J ends, which lost 1 base and 2 bases, there was a span of 10 bases. The CDR3 protein is CASSYFAKPTDTQYF. The CDR3 DNA sequence: TGTGCCAGCAGTTACTTTGCTAAGCCCACAGATACGCAGTATTTT.

J is TRBJ2-7 and V is TRBV5-5; 7 bases are shared with TRBD1. Germline-derived CDR1 and CDR2 are SGHKS and YYEKEE (reference sequence). CDR3 length: 18 residues. V lost 1 base to trimming and J lost 6 bases; unmatched junction nucleotides: 19. The DNA of the CDR3 is TGTGCCAGCAGCTTGCCCTTGGGGACAGAAACCCCGACTGGCGAGCAGTACTTC. Amino acid sequence: CASSLPLGTETPTGEQYF.

The chain has TRBV2 and TRBJ1-3, with 7 nucleotides matching TRBD1. CDR3 size: 15 residues. V dropped 7 bases and J dropped 6; count of bases not matched to a gene: 12. The germline V gene has CDR1 SNHLY and CDR2 FYNNEI. The CDR3 region is CASNIRVGQLNTIYF. The CDR3 DNA reads TGTGCCAGCAACATAAGAGTGGGACAGTTAAACACCATATATTTT.

This sequence joins TRBV7-9 and TRBJ2-1; no definite D call. CDR3 length: 10 residues. Germline V gene sequence: CDR1 SEHNR, CDR2 FQNEAQ (reference sequence). Trimming took 6 bases from V and 9 from J, leaving 6 bases between them. The DNA of the CDR3 is TGTGCCAGCAGGGTGGTTGAGCAGTTCTTC. It codes for CASRVVEQFF.

The chain employs TRBV5-1 and TRBJ2-1, with D unresolved. Trimming shortened V by 7 bases and J by 7 bases, and 33 bases separated the two germline ends. This CDR3 has 19 amino acids. Germline CDR1 and CDR2: SGHRS and YFSETQ. Here the CDR3 DNA reads TGCGCCAGCTCAACCTATTACGCCGACCTACTAAGCACCTTGAATGAGCAGTTCTTC. It translates to CASSTYYADLLSTLNEQFF.